This T cell receptor beta chain originates from a study of a mutant IDH1 vaccine in newly diagnosed glioma (dated by TCRdb to the early 2020s). Regarding the study in general: Vaccination started 4-6 weeks after radiotherapy alone, or was given together with temozolomide cycles in the groups whose treatment included chemotherapy. Of the roughly 30 treated patients, around 62% were male and around 38% were female, and a mean age of roughly 41 years was recorded. Before enrollment, most patients had been given radiochemotherapy with temozolomide as standard therapy, while the rest had received either radiotherapy alone or temozolomide alone. The week-35 safety follow-up was designated visit V12, and the week-47 end of study was designated visit V13. Peripheral blood samples were drawn at six visits, namely V03 (baseline), V05, V07, V10, V12 and V13. Longitudinal TCRB deep sequencing was done for 25 to 30 treated patients, wherever samples were available for exploratory analyses. What the study reported, not specific to this receptor: The authors stated that sample limitations prevented analyses of patient blood samples from being reproduced. PBMC samples for TCRB deep sequencing were selected based on availability. Vaccine-induced immune responses across multiple MHC alleles were detected in 85% to 95% of patients. Pseudoprogression appeared unrelated to alterations in the top peripheral T cell clonotypes detected by TCRB sequencing.

The sample holds a few counts of this clone. The antigen it binds to is not known. No base-level quality is on record; no much larger clone is a single base apart. The CDR3 sequence holds 13 residues, the cysteine and phenylalanine included. Of all the DNA, just the CDR3 is kept, 39 bases in frame from base 1. The germline V gene specifies MNHEY as CDR1 and SVGAGI as CDR2. Trimming at the junction amounts to 2 bases on V and 5 bases on J, and the germline ends lie 9 bases apart. The library was produced with the immunoSEQ multiplex PCR assay. Following the manufacturer's protocol, the hsTCRB Kit was used to amplify rearranged TCR beta chain sequences. TCRB libraries were sequenced on an Illumina MiSeq. The paper's data handling went like this. The kit vendor's proprietary platform handled demultiplexing, trimming and gene mapping. TCRdb carries this immuneACCESS record with in-frame sequences only. Its versions omit some clonotypes, under half of them owing to an unresolved V gene in the studies checked, with the rest unexplained. The V and J calls and clone size were taken over from that table, and D and trimming were inferred from the DNA. In this sample the table shows around 50,000 clones, about 88% of which occur a single time. The top ten clonotypes cover roughly 4.5% of the sample.

The sample's time point, from its label and the paper: week 47, end of study. A 20-mer mutant IDH1 peptide at 300 micrograms in Montanide made up each vaccine dose, which was injected subcutaneously together with topical imiquimod. Patients were given eight vaccinations, in weeks 1, 3, 5, 7, 11, 15, 19 and 23, which matched visits V03 through V10. Donors had newly diagnosed WHO grade 3 or 4 IDH1-mutant astrocytomas with loss of nuclear ATRX. The samples were drawn from NOA16, a multicentre, single-arm, open-label phase I trial in Germany that tested a mutant IDH1 peptide vaccine in humans for the first time. Genomic DNA for TCRB sequencing was isolated from EDTA blood with the DNeasy Blood and Tissue Kit.

The source of this sequence is a woman in her twenties or thirties with glioma. Some clones in this sample may be carry-over from other donors' samples. The input for sequencing was PBMCs, taken from a glioma patient whose treatment included an IDH1 peptide vaccine. Rearrangement joined TRBV6-5 to TRBJ1-1, with the D gene not clear enough to name. The nucleotide sequence is given as TGTGCCAGCAGTTACGGGAGGAAAACTGAAGCTTTCTTT. Translated, it gives CASSYGRKTEAFF.